A single sample is the source of the 30 T cell receptor beta chains below, sequenced in a study of T cell responses to AZD1222 COVID-19 vaccine. Clones were read by immunoSEQ multiplex PCR, and TCRdb kept only the in-frame ones, dropping some. Among over 85,000 clones, 85% to 90% were seen once, and the ten largest hold roughly 15%. The material sequenced was peripheral blood, taken 28 days after the second AZD1222 dose. These receptors were obtained from an adult who received the AZD1222 COVID-19 vaccine.

CDR3: CASSPGASQGDTQYF. The CDR3 nucleotides are TGCGCCAGTAGTCCTGGGGCCAGTCAGGGAGATACGCAGTATTTT. The chain employs TRBV5-1 and TRBJ2-3; possibly TRBD1 for D (5 bases). V was clipped by 8 bases and J by 5 bases, with 21 bases between them. The CDR3 sequence is 15 residues long. Germline lookup yields CDR1 SGHRS and CDR2 YFSETQ.

This chain uses TRBV25-1 with TRBJ2-2, with D possibly TRBD1 on 6 matching bases. The germline V gene encodes CDR1 MGHDK and CDR2 SYGVNS. This CDR3 is built from 15 residues. V shed 2 bases and J shed 4 bases, with 11 bases lying between them. CDR3 amino acids: CASSEDRRGTGELFF. CDR3 coding DNA: TGTGCCAGCAGTGAAGATCGCAGGGGCACCGGGGAGCTGTTTTTT.

The chain has TRBV18 and TRBJ1-1; a possible D gene is TRBD1 (6 bases). The CDR3 runs to 13 residues. V was trimmed by 8 bases and J by 0 bases, leaving 10 bases between them. Germline V gene lookup returns CDR1 KGHSH and CDR2 LQKENI. CDR3: CASGRDMNTEAFF. The CDR3 DNA reads TGTGCCAGCGGCAGGGACATGAACACTGAAGCTTTCTTT.

The V and J genes are TRBV27 and TRBJ1-2; 10 bases are a match to TRBD1. Per the germline V gene, CDR1 is MNHEY and CDR2 is SMNVEV (reference sequence). The CDR3 spans 15 residues. With V trimmed by 4 bases and J by 4 bases, 6 bases remained unmatched. CDR3 DNA sequence: TGTGCCAGCAGTTCCTTAGGGGACAGGGGCTATGGCTACACCTTC. Protein sequence: CASSSLGDRGYGYTF.

The chain employs TRBV15 and TRBJ1-2; tentatively, D is TRBD1 (5 bases). The CDR3 is 15 residues long. The V end was cut by 0 bases, the J end by 8 bases, with 16 bases between. From germline, CDR1 is LNHNV and CDR2 YYDKDF (reference sequence). In DNA form, the CDR3 reads TGTGCCACCAGCAGAGACCGGGGGAGGGGAGAAGGCTACACCTTC. This translates into CATSRDRGRGEGYTF.

This chain connects TRBV5-6 to TRBJ1-2, with unresolved D. The CDR3 runs 14 residues. V lost 2 bases and J lost 0, with 8 bases in between. Germline CDR1 and CDR2: SGHDT and YYEEEE. As DNA, the CDR3 is TGTGCCAGCAGCTTCCGCCCTACTAACTATGGCTACACCTTC. It encodes CASSFRPTNYGYTF.

The chain uses TRBV6-1 and TRBJ2-7; tentatively, D is TRBD2 (5 bases). The germline V gene encodes CDR1 MNHNS and CDR2 SASEGT. Trimming shortened V by 6 bases and J by 3 bases, and 12 bases separated the two germline ends. This CDR3 is built from 13 residues. Here the CDR3 DNA reads TGTGCCAGCAGCCACGGGGAATACTACGAGCAGTACTTC. It translates to CASSHGEYYEQYF.

The chain links TRBV18 to TRBJ1-5; maybe TRBD1 (5 bases). Germline-derived CDR1 and CDR2 are KGHSH and LQKENI. CDR3 length: 14 amino acids. Between the trimmed V and J ends, which lost 6 bases and 7 bases, there was a span of 16 bases. DNA for the CDR3: TGTGCCAGCTCGGAGGAGCAGGGAGCCCAGCCCCAGCATTTT. Its protein product is CASSEEQGAQPQHF. The full variable domain, rest sourced from reference TRBV18 and TRBJ1-5, is NAGVMQNPRHLVRRRGQEARLRCSPMKGHSHVYWYRQLPEEGLKFMVYLQKENIIDESGMPKERFSAEFPKEGPSILRIQQVVRGDSAAYFCASSEEQGAQPQHFGDGTRLSIL.

V usage is TRBV12-5 and J usage is TRBJ2-2; D unresolved. Germline values: CDR1 LGHNT, CDR2 FRNRAP. V lost 6 bases and J lost 6, with 8 bases in between. The CDR3 has 12 amino acids. This chain's CDR3 is CASGRAAGELFF. The CDR3 DNA follows: TGTGCTAGTGGGCGAGCTGCCGGGGAGCTGTTTTTT.

This clone was observed a single time. The same CDR3 also results from other DNA sequences found in this sample. The V and J genes are TRBV27 and TRBJ1-5, with D maybe TRBD1 (6 bases). V was shortened by 7 bases and J by 2 bases, with 9 bases between the two germline ends. The germline CDR1 and CDR2 sequences are MNHEY and SMNVEV (reference sequence). This CDR3 spans 13 amino acids. The CDR3: CASNGGGNQPQHF. The DNA of the CDR3 is TGTGCCAGCAACGGGGGCGGCAATCAGCCCCAGCATTTT.

J is TRBJ2-2 and V is TRBV28; D may be TRBD1 (7 bases). The CDR3 contains 15 residues. Germline V CDR1 and CDR2: MDHEN, SYDVKM. V was cut by 4 bases and J by 3 bases, with 12 bases left in between. CDR3 nucleotides: TGTGCCAGCAGTTCACAGGGGACTTACACCGGGGAGCTGTTTTTT. It specifies CASSSQGTYTGELFF.

This chain joins TRBV13 and TRBJ1-4; no clear D. Trimming removed 0 bases at V and 8 bases at J, with 4 bases between. Germline CDR1 PRHDT, CDR2 FYEKMQ (reference sequence). CDR3 length: 12 amino acids. The CDR3 DNA reads TGTGCCAGCAGCTTAGGTCTGGAAAAACTGTTTTTT. It yields the protein CASSLGLEKLFF.

The chain recombines TRBV14 with TRBJ1-1; D gene unclear. This CDR3 comprises 13 residues. CDR1 is SGHDN and CDR2 is FVKESK in the germline V gene. V was trimmed by 3 bases and J by 0 bases, leaving 5 bases between them. CDR3 DNA: TGTGCCAGCAGCCAGGGAATGAACACTGAAGCTTTCTTT. Amino acids: CASSQGMNTEAFF. The variable domain in full, completed from reference TRBV14 and TRBJ1-1, reads EAGVTQFPSHSVIEKGQTVTLRCDPISGHDNLYWYRRVMGKEIKFLLHFVKESKQDESGMPNNRFLAERTGGTYSTLKVQPAELEDSGVYFCASSQGMNTEAFFGQGTRLTVV.

The V gene is TRBV5-4, the J gene TRBJ2-6, with no clear D. Between the trimmed V and J ends, which lost 4 bases and 0 bases, there was a span of 8 bases. The CDR3 contains 15 residues. The germline CDR1 and CDR2 sequences are SGHNT and YYREEE (reference sequence). The CDR3 spells CASSPSSSGANVLTF. The CDR3 DNA reads as TGTGCCAGCAGCCCCTCAAGCTCTGGGGCCAACGTCCTGACTTTC.

This clone was seen a handful of times. The rearrangement links TRBV3-1 (or the pseudogene TRBV3-2) to TRBJ1-1; TRBD1 might be the D (6 bases). Germline loops: CDR1 LGHDT, CDR2 YNNKEL (reference sequence). This CDR3 comprises 13 residues. The V end was cut by 0 bases, the J end by 8 bases, with 10 bases between. CDR3 sequence (DNA): TGTGCCAGCAGCCAAGAAGGACAGATCGAAGCTTTCTTT. Protein: CASSQEGQIEAFF.

This chain links TRBV4-1 with TRBJ2-1, with 8 bases identical to TRBD2. The germline CDR1 and CDR2 sequences are MGHRA and YSYEKL. V was pared by 4 bases and J by 4 bases, with 6 bases of the junction left unmatched. The CDR3 consists of 15 residues. The CDR3 DNA sequence: TGCGCCAGCAGCCCCTCTAGCGGGTCTTACAATGAGCAGTTCTTC. Translated, it gives CASSPSSGSYNEQFF.

The chain joins TRBV30 to TRBJ1-2; D gene uncertain. Trimming cost V 3 bases and J 7 bases, with 15 bases left between them. Germline CDR1 and CDR2: GTSNPN and SVGIG (reference sequence). The CDR3 runs 13 residues. The CDR3 spells CAWRTPRVGGYTF. DNA for the CDR3: TGTGCCTGGAGGACTCCTCGGGTAGGTGGCTACACCTTC.

The chain is built from TRBV30 and TRBJ1-5; D is uncertain. With 4 bases removed from V and 5 bases from J, the gap between germline ends came to 12 bases. Germline CDR1 and CDR2: GTSNPN and SVGIG (reference sequence). The CDR3 covers 13 residues. This chain's CDR3 is CAWNRRFDQPQHF. The CDR3 DNA reads TGTGCCTGGAACCGGCGGTTCGATCAGCCCCAGCATTTT.

This chain uses TRBV28 with TRBJ1-3, with 8 bases identical to TRBD1. The CDR3 runs 17 residues. The V and J ends lost 5 bases and 0 bases, in that order; junction bases with no gene match: 9. Germline loops: CDR1 MDHEN, CDR2 SYDVKM. The chain's CDR3 is CASSPAGQAHSGNTIYF. Here the CDR3 DNA reads TGTGCCAGCAGTCCTGCGGGACAGGCCCACTCTGGAAACACCATATATTTT.

The chain couples TRBV27 to TRBJ1-2, with 8 positions matching TRBD1. The V gene end was trimmed by 7 bases and the J gene end by 2 bases; junction bases not matched to a gene: 12. Germline V gives CDR1 MNHEY, CDR2 SMNVEV (reference sequence). The CDR3 sequence is 16 residues long. In nucleotides, the CDR3 is TGTGCCAGCACTTTTATCGGACAGGGAATCAACTATGGCTACACCTTC. Translation gives CASTFIGQGINYGYTF.

The V and J genes are TRBV2 and TRBJ2-3, with D possibly being TRBD2 (7 bases). V lost 2 bases to trimming and J lost 4 bases, with 28 bases between them. Germline V gene sequence: CDR1 SNHLY, CDR2 FYNNEI. This CDR3 region has 20 residues. This chain's CDR3 is CASSEYGGGPSFVLADTQYF. The CDR3 DNA reads as TGTGCCAGCAGTGAATATGGGGGGGGCCCATCGTTCGTTCTAGCAGATACGCAGTATTTT.

As DNA, the CDR3 is TGTGCCAGCAGCAATGGGCAGGGTTTAGAGCCCCAGCATTTT. The encoded protein is CASSNGQGLEPQHF. This chain connects TRBV7-9 to TRBJ1-5, with D perhaps TRBD1 (5 bases). The CDR3 is made up of 14 amino acids. Germline V CDR1 and CDR2: SEHNR, FQNEAQ (reference sequence). V lost 5 bases to trimming and J lost 8 bases, with 16 bases between them.

CDR3 coding DNA: TGCAGTGCTCCCTTATTCCAAGAGCAGTACTTC. Its protein is CSAPLFQEQYF. The J gene is TRBJ2-7, the V gene TRBV20-1; D is unresolved. CDR1 is DFQATT, CDR2 SNEGSKA, per germline (reference sequence). The CDR3 loop spans 11 amino acids. V gave up 5 bases and J gave up 7 bases, with 12 bases separating them.

The chain's CDR3 is CASSKDRRLGNQPQHF. The CDR3 DNA follows: TGTGCCAGCAGTAAGGACAGGAGGCTGGGGAATCAGCCCCAGCATTTT. This chain links TRBV2 with TRBJ1-5, with 7 bases identical to TRBD1. CDR3 size: 16 residues. The V and J ends lost 5 bases and 4 bases, in that order; junction bases with no gene match: 11. Germline V gene data show CDR1 as SNHLY and CDR2 as FYNNEI.

The chain employs TRBV6-5 and TRBJ2-1; D tentatively fits TRBD1 or TRBD2 (5 bases each). Germline lookup yields CDR1 MNHEY and CDR2 SVGAGI. The CDR3 extends over 14 amino acids. Trimming cost V 2 bases and J 9 bases, with 14 bases left between them. CDR3 sequence: CASSYAPGPGEQFF. For the CDR3, the DNA is TGTGCCAGCAGTTACGCTCCGGGACCTGGTGAGCAGTTCTTC.

The CDR3 loop is CASSQGAYEQYF. The CDR3 bases are TGTGCCAGCAGCCAGGGGGCCTACGAGCAGTACTTC. J is TRBJ2-7 and V is TRBV7-9; TRBD1 aligns across 7 bases. J was trimmed by 2 bases and V by 5 bases; bases with no gene match: 0. Germline CDR1 is SEHNR and CDR2 is FQNEAQ (reference sequence). The CDR3 spans 12 residues.

A few counts support this clone. The V and J genes are TRBV30 and TRBJ2-2, with D unclear. Germline CDR1 is GTSNPN and CDR2 is SVGIG (reference sequence). The CDR3 spans 13 residues. Trimming left V 5 bases short and J 0 bases short, with 7 bases between. The CDR3 region has the DNA TGTGCCTGGCGGACGTCGAACACCGGGGAGCTGTTTTTT. It encodes CAWRTSNTGELFF.

J is TRBJ2-7 and V is TRBV6-1; TRBD1 aligns across 8 bases. The ends lost 0 bases at V and 4 bases at J; junction bases unmatched: 5. Germline values: CDR1 MNHNS, CDR2 SASEGT. The CDR3 loop spans 15 amino acids. CDR3 nucleotides: TGTGCCAGCAGTGAAGCTGGCAGGGGGCATTACGAGCAGTACTTC. Protein: CASSEAGRGHYEQYF.

This sequence joins TRBV5-1 and TRBJ2-7, with 11 bases aligning to TRBD1. The ends lost 1 base at V and 3 bases at J; junction bases unmatched: 6. The CDR3 totals 16 residues. Germline V gives CDR1 SGHRS, CDR2 YFSETQ. The CDR3 DNA is TGCGCCAGCAGCTTGAGCTTCGGGACAGGGGGCTACGAGCAGTACTTC. The encoded protein is CASSLSFGTGGYEQYF. The full variable domain, its missing parts supplied by reference TRBV5-1 and TRBJ2-7, is KAGVTQTPRYLIKTRGQQVTLSCSPISGHRSVSWYQQTPGQGLQFLFEYFSETQRNKGNFPGRFSGRQFSNSRSEMNVSTLELGDSALYLCASSLSFGTGGYEQYFGPGTRLTVT.

This clone has only one observation. V is TRBV25-1 and J is TRBJ1-4; D is possibly TRBD1 (5 bases). Germline CDR1 is MGHDK and CDR2 is SYGVNS. Trimming removed 1 base from V and 8 bases from J, with 20 bases in between. The CDR3 runs to 17 residues. The CDR3 spells CASSEFGVGHLREKLFF. The DNA of the CDR3 is TGTGCCAGCAGTGAATTTGGAGTAGGACACCTGAGGGAAAAACTGTTTTTT.